The clone carrying this TCR beta chain was detected ten times or more. Its antigen is as yet unknown. This sample is part of a study of early T cells in non-severe SARS-CoV-2 infection. Study details: Whole-blood bulk RNA, unsorted, was sequenced, and chains were unpaired.

Researchers tagged individual cDNA molecules with unique molecular identifiers. TCRdb ran MiXCR on the 5' RACE reads and lists one entry per CDR3 protein. The sample consists of 50,000 to 85,000 distinct CDR3 sequences, around 9% of them appearing once. The V segment lost 5 bases and the J segment 4 bases; nucleotides outside the gene matches: 4. The CDR3 is 13 residues long. CDR1 is SGHVS and CDR2 is FQNEAQ in the germline V gene. Study findings and constraints: Database matching using VDJdb favored anti-spike CD8 responses, with private and CD4 specificities left missing.

This TCR came from an adult who was a healthcare worker with PCR-confirmed SARS-CoV-2 infection or an uninfected control (not recorded which). Material: whole blood. The J gene is TRBJ1-1, the V gene TRBV7-8; 7 nucleotides match TRBD1. CDR3 sequence reads: CASSATGFTEAFF. CDR3 nucleotide sequence: TGTGCCAGCAGCGCGACAGGGTTCACTGAAGCTTTCTTT.